This passage covers 19 T cell receptor beta chains from one sample sequenced in a study of T cells in Graves' hyperthyroidism and ophthalmopathy. What was amplified from RNA transcripts were TCR beta CDR3 regions. The HTBI set primed first-round TCR CDR3 RT-PCR. TCRdb re-called the multiplex PCR reads through MiXCR, storing one row per CDR3 protein. This table has hundreds of thousands of distinct CDR3 sequences, 11% to 15% appearing once. Sequencing was carried out using blood. The receptors were sampled from a woman aged 18-29 years with Graves' hyperthyroidism.

This clonotype was detected a few times. This chain joins TRBV9 and TRBJ2-1; 7 positions agree with TRBD1. Germline values: CDR1 SGDLS, CDR2 YYNGEE. CDR3 length: 16 residues. V lost 0 bases, J lost 4 bases, and 7 bases stayed unmatched. The CDR3 DNA sequence: TGTGCCAGCAGCGTAGCTATGGGACAGTTTTACAATGAGCAGTTCTTC. Its translation is CASSVAMGQFYNEQFF.

In its sample, this clonotype was seen a few times. The CDR3 DNA sequence: TGTGCCAGCAGCTTAAATATGCGGACGGGTAACACCGGGGAGCTGTTTTTT. It specifies CASSLNMRTGNTGELFF. V gene TRBV11-3 combines with J gene TRBJ2-2, with D unresolved. The CDR3 contains 17 residues. Trimming left V 2 bases short and J 2 bases short, with 15 bases between. Per the germline V gene, CDR1 is SGHNT and CDR2 is YENEEA. Drawing the rest from reference TRBV11-3 and TRBJ2-2, the complete variable domain is EAGVVQSPRYKIIEKKQPVAFWCNPISGHNTLYWYLQNLGQGPELLIRYENEEAVDDSQLPKDRFSAERLKGVDSTLKIQPAELGDSAVYLCASSLNMRTGNTGELFFGEGSRLTVL.

The table lists this clonotype with many counts. The genes are TRBV5-6 and TRBJ1-1; D remains ambiguous. Germline V CDR1 and CDR2: SGHDT, YYEEEE. V lost 2 bases and J 0 bases, leaving 8 bases between the germline ends. The CDR3 loop spans 14 amino acids. CDR3 sequence: CASSFWFMNTEAFF. Written as DNA, the CDR3 is TGTGCCAGCAGCTTTTGGTTCATGAACACTGAAGCTTTCTTT. Together with reference TRBV5-6 and TRBJ1-1, the CDR3 gives the full variable domain: DAGVTQSPTHLIKTRGQQVTLRCSPKSGHDTVSWYQQALGQGPQFIFQYYEEEERQRGNFPDRFSGHQFPNYSSELNVNALLLGDSALYLCASSFWFMNTEAFFGQGTRLTVV.

This clonotype was seen ten or more times. This sequence joins TRBV28 and TRBJ2-7; D remains unclear. Trimming removed 2 bases from V and 6 bases from J, with 17 bases in between. CDR3 length: 15 residues. The germline V gene encodes CDR1 MDHEN and CDR2 SYDVKM. The CDR3 DNA follows: TGTGCCAGCAGTTTAATGGCCGCTGGGGTCAGCGAGCAGTACTTC. Protein product: CASSLMAAGVSEQYF.

This clonotype was counted between two and nine times. The CDR3 DNA follows: TGCGCCAGCAGCCCGGAGACAGCAAACGCTGAAGCTTTCTTT. Translating gives CASSPETANAEAFF. The chain has TRBV4-3 and TRBJ1-1, with a tentative D call TRBD1 (5 bases). V was clipped by 4 bases and J by 6 bases, with 15 bases between them. Germline V gives CDR1 LGHNA, CDR2 YSLEER. CDR3 length: 14 amino acids.

A few counts support this clonotype. The chain is built from TRBV7-3 and TRBJ2-2; weak D call: TRBD1 (6 bases). Germline V CDR1 and CDR2: SGHTA, FQGTGA. V lost 5 bases and J 3 bases, leaving 16 bases between the germline ends. The CDR3 is 16 amino acids. The CDR3 protein is CASSPGGRGDTGELFF. The DNA for the CDR3 is TGTGCCAGCAGCCCCGGAGGCAGGGGAGACACCGGGGAGCTGTTTTTT.

As regards this clonotype: Just one base apart from a much larger clone, this may be a read error. Given the absence of the conserved phenylalanine or tryptophan at the CDR3 end, a read error is likely. The chain employs TRBV18 and TRBJ1-5; 9 positions agree with TRBD1. V lost 3 bases, J lost 2 bases, and 8 bases stayed unmatched. The germline V gene encodes CDR1 KGHSH and CDR2 LQKENI. This CDR3 has 17 residues. The CDR3 DNA reads as TGTGCCAGCTCACCTGGGACAGGGATCGTTGGCAATCAGCCCCAGCATTTA. It encodes CASSPGTGIVGNQPQHL.

V usage is TRBV12-3 or TRBV12-4 and J usage is TRBJ2-7; D is uncertain. The CDR3 is 14 amino acids. Trimming removed 2 bases from V and 6 bases from J, with 14 bases in between. CDR3 sequence (DNA): TGTGCCAGCAGTTTAAGGAACCCGAGGACCGAGCAGTACTTC. Translating it yields CASSLRNPRTEQYF.

This clonotype was seen only a few times. This chain links TRBV5-6 with TRBJ1-6; D not resolved. V lost 1 base and J lost 5, with 10 bases in between. Germline V gene data show CDR1 as SGHDT and CDR2 as YYEEEE. The length of the CDR3 is 15 residues. This CDR3 is CASSLREGNNSPLHF. The CDR3 region has the DNA TGTGCCAGCAGCTTGCGGGAAGGAAATAATTCACCCCTCCACTTT.

In its sample, this clonotype was seen many times. The J gene is TRBJ1-1, the V gene TRBV20-1; D is possibly TRBD1 (5 bases). V was pared by 1 base and J by 1 base, with 7 bases between. The CDR3 has 13 residues. In germline, CDR1 is DFQATT, CDR2 SNEGSKA (reference sequence). CDR3 amino acids: CSARAGGNTEAFF. Here the CDR3 DNA reads TGCAGTGCTAGAGCGGGGGGGAACACTGAAGCTTTCTTT.

The table lists this clonotype with a few counts. The chain is built from TRBV7-9 and TRBJ2-7; TRBD2 matches 10 bases. Looked up from germline, CDR1 is SEHNR and CDR2 is FQNEAQ (reference sequence). Losses at the gene ends were 4 bases for V and 1 base for J; bases not matched to a gene: 4. The CDR3 totals 15 residues. CDR3 nucleotide sequence: TGTGCCAGCAGCTCTATTAGCGGGAGGTCCTACGAGCAGTACTTC. This translates into CASSSISGRSYEQYF. Drawing the rest from reference TRBV7-9 and TRBJ2-7, the complete variable domain is DTGVSQNPRHKITKRGQNVTFRCDPISEHNRLYWYRQTLGQGPEFLTYFQNEAQLEKSRLLSDRFSAERPKGSFSTLEIQRTEQGDSAMYLCASSSISGRSYEQYFGPGTRLTVT.

This clonotype was recorded at least ten times. The chain has TRBV7-9 and TRBJ2-7, with a weak D call TRBD1 (6 bases). V gave up 4 bases and J gave up 1 base, with 11 bases separating them. The germline CDR1 and CDR2 sequences are SEHNR and FQNEAQ (reference sequence). This CDR3 spans 14 amino acids. The CDR3 loop is CASSSRDRSYEQYF. The DNA of the CDR3 is TGTGCCAGCAGCTCTCGTGACAGGTCCTACGAGCAGTACTTC.

This clonotype was observed many times. The CDR3 reads CASSPGQLSSYNSPLHF. The CDR3, as DNA: TGTGCCAGCAGTCCGGGACAGTTGAGCTCCTATAATTCACCCCTCCACTTT. This chain joins TRBV12-3 or TRBV12-4 and TRBJ1-6, with 7 bases lining up with TRBD1. V gave up 5 bases and J gave up 0 bases; unmatched junction bases: 7. This CDR3 comprises 17 residues.

The chain is built from TRBV28 and TRBJ2-7; 15 bases map to TRBD2. V gave up 5 bases and J gave up 7 bases; unmatched junction bases: 6. Germline CDR1 and CDR2: MDHEN and SYDVKM. The CDR3 covers 15 residues. This chain's CDR3 is CASSPGLAGGREQYF. The DNA for the CDR3 is TGTGCCAGCAGTCCGGGACTAGCGGGAGGTAGGGAGCAGTACTTC.

This chain links TRBV12-3 or TRBV12-4 with TRBJ1-6, with D unclear. This CDR3 has 13 amino acids. V gave up 7 bases and J gave up 7 bases, with 11 bases separating them. The CDR3 bases are TGTGCCAGCAAAGAGACTGAGAATTCACCCCTCCACTTT. Protein: CASKETENSPLHF.

This clonotype was counted between two and nine times. The J gene is TRBJ2-2, the V gene TRBV30; D may match TRBD1 or TRBD2 (6 bases each). The V gene lost 4 bases and the J gene lost 2 bases, with 20 bases spanning the gap. The length of the CDR3 is 17 residues. Germline V gives CDR1 GTSNPN, CDR2 SVGIG (reference sequence). CDR3 nucleotides: TGTGCCTGGATGCAAGGGAGGCAGGGGCCCAACACCGGGGAGCTGTTTTTT. It specifies CAWMQGRQGPNTGELFF.

This chain's CDR3 is CASGTNSLAKNIQYF. The CDR3 coding sequence is TGTGCCAGTGGGACTAACAGTCTAGCCAAAAACATTCAGTACTTC. The gene calls are TRBV19 and TRBJ2-4, with TRBD2 identical over 7 bases. The CDR3 is made up of 15 amino acids. Germline V lookup: CDR1 LNHDA, CDR2 SQIVND (reference sequence). J lost 0 bases, V lost 8 bases, and 7 bases had no gene match.

Many counts were recorded for this clonotype. This chain connects TRBV20-1 to TRBJ2-1, with 12 bases fitting TRBD2. Germline V gene data show CDR1 as DFQATT and CDR2 as SNEGSKA (reference sequence). The V segment lost 4 bases and the J segment 4 bases; nucleotides outside the gene matches: 5. The CDR3 sequence is 15 residues long. The CDR3 sequence: CSATQTSGRYNEQFF. The CDR3 DNA is TGCAGTGCTACCCAGACTAGCGGGAGATACAATGAGCAGTTCTTC.

This clonotype was counted ten times or more. J is TRBJ2-2 and V is TRBV12-3 or TRBV12-4, with TRBD2 matching over 13 bases. There are 20 residues in the CDR3. With V trimmed by 6 bases and J by 0 bases, 13 bases remained unmatched. The CDR3 sequence: CASREGLAGWEGANTGELFF. The CDR3 region has the DNA TGTGCCAGCAGAGAGGGACTAGCGGGGTGGGAGGGTGCGAACACCGGGGAGCTGTTTTTT.